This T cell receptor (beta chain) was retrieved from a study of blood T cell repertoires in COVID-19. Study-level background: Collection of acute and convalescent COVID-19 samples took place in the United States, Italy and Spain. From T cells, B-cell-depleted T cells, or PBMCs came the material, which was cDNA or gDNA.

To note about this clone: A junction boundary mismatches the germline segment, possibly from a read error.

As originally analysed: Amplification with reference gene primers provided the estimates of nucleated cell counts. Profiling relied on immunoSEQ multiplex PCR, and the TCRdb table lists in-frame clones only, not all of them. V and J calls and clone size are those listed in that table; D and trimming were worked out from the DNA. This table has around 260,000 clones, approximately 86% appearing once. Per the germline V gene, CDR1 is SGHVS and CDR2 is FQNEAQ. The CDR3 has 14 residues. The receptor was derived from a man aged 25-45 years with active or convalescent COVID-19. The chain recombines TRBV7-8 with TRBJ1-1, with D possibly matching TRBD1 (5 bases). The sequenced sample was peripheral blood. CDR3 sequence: CASSPIRGNIEAFF. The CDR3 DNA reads TGTGCCAGCAGCCCAATTCGGGGGAACATTGAAGCTTTCTTT.